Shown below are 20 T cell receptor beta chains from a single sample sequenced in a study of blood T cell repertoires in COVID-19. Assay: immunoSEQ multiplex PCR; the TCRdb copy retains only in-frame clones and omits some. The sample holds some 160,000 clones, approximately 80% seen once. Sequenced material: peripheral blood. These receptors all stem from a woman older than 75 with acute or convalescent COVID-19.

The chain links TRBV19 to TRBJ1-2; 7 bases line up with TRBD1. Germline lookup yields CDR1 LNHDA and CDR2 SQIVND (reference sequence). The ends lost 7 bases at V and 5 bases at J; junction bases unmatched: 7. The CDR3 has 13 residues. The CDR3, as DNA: TGTGCCAGTAAAAGAGGGACAGATTATGGCTACACCTTC. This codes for CASKRGTDYGYTF.

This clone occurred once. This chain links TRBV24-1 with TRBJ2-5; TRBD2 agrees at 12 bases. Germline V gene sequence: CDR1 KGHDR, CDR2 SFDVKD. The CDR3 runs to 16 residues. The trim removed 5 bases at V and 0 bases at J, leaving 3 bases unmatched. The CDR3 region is CATSGGTSGYQETQYF. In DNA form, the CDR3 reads TGTGCCACCAGTGGCGGGACTAGCGGGTACCAAGAGACCCAGTACTTC.

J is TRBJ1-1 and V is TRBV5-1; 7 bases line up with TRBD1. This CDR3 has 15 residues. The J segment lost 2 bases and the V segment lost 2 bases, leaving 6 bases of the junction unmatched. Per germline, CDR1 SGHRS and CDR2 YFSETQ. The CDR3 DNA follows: TGCGCCAGCAGCTTTGGGGGACAGAGAAACACTGAAGCTTTCTTT. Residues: CASSFGGQRNTEAFF.

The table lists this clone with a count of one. This CDR3 reads CASSIGQGNSPLHF. The CDR3 region has the DNA TGTGCCAGTAGTATAGGCCAGGGGAATTCACCCCTCCACTTT. The V call is TRBV19, the J call TRBJ1-6, with D tentatively TRBD1 (6 bases). The CDR3 consists of 14 residues. Per the germline V gene, CDR1 is LNHDA and CDR2 is SQIVND (reference sequence). V lost 1 base, J lost 7 bases, and 8 bases lay in between.

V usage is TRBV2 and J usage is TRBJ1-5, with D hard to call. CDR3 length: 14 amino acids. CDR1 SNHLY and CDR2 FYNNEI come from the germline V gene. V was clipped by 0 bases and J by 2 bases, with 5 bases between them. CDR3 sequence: CASSEAGGNQPQHF. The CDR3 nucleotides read TGTGCCAGCAGTGAAGCAGGAGGCAATCAGCCCCAGCATTTT.

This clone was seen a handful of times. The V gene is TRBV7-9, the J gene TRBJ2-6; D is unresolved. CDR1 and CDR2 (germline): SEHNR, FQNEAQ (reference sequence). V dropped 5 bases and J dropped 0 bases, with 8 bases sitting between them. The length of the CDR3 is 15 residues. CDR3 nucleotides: TGTGCCAGCAGCCCAGGCTACTCTGGGGCCAACGTCCTGACTTTC. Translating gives CASSPGYSGANVLTF.

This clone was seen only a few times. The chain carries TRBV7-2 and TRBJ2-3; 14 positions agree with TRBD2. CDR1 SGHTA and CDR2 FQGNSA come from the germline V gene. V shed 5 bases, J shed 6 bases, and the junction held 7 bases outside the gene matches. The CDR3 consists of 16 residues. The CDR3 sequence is CASSLGLAGVLDTQYF. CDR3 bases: TGTGCCAGCAGCCTGGGACTAGCGGGGGTCCTGGATACGCAGTATTTT.

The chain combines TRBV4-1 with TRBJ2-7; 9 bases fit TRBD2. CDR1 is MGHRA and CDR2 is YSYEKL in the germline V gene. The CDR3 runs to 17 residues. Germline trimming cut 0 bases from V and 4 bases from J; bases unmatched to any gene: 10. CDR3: CASSQDLLAGVAYEQYF. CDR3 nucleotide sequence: TGCGCCAGCAGCCAAGATCTACTAGCGGGTGTAGCGTACGAGCAGTACTTC.

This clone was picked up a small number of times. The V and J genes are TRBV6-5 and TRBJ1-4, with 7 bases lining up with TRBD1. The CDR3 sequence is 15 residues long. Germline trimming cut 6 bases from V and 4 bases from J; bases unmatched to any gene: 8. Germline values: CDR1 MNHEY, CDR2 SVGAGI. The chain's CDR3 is CASRGGTAFNEKLFF. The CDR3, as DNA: TGTGCCAGCAGAGGAGGGACAGCCTTTAATGAAAAACTGTTTTTT.

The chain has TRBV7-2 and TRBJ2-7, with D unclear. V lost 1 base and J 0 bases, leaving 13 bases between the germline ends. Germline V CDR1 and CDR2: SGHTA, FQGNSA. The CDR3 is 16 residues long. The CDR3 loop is CASSLGSQHSSYEQYF. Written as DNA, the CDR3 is TGTGCCAGCAGCTTAGGGTCCCAGCACAGCTCCTACGAGCAGTACTTC.

The CDR3 sequence is CASSLGPTGGYGSNQPQHF. CDR3 DNA sequence: TGCGCCAGCAGTTTAGGCCCCACAGGGGGTTATGGCAGCAATCAGCCCCAGCATTTT. The genes are TRBV5-1 and TRBJ1-5; 8 bases fit TRBD1. V lost 5 bases, J lost 1 base, and 17 bases stayed unmatched. The CDR3 loop spans 19 amino acids. The V gene's germline CDR1 is SGHRS and CDR2 YFSETQ.

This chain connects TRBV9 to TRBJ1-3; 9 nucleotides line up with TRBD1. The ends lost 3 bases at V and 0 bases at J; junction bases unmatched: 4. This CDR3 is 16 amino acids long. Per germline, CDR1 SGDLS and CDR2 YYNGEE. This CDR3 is CASSARQGGSGNTIYF. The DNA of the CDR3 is TGTGCCAGCAGCGCGAGACAGGGGGGCTCTGGAAACACCATATATTTT.

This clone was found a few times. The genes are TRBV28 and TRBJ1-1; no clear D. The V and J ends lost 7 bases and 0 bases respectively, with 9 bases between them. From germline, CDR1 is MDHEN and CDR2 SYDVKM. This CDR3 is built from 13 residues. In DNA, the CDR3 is TGTGCCAGCATTGAGAACGTGAACACTGAAGCTTTCTTT. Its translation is CASIENVNTEAFF.

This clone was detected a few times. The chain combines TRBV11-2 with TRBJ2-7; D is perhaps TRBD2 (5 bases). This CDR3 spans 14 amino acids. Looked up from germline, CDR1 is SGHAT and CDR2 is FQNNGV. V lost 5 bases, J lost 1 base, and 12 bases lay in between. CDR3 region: CASSRSRVSYEQYF. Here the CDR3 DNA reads TGTGCCAGCAGCCGCTCGCGGGTATCCTACGAGCAGTACTTC.

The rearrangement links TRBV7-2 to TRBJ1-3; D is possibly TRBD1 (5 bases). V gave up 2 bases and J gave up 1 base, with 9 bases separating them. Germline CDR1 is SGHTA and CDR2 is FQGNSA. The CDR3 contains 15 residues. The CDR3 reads CASSLQGGSGNTIYF. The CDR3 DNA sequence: TGTGCCAGCAGCTTACAGGGAGGATCTGGAAACACCATATATTTT.

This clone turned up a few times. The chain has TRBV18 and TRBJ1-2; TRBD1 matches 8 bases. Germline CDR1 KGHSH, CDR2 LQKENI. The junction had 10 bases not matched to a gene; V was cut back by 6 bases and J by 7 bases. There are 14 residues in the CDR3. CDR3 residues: CASSTGEGGRGYTF. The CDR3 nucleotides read TGTGCCAGCTCGACAGGGGAAGGGGGTCGTGGCTACACCTTC.

CDR3 residues: CASSQNTGAVTEAFF. As DNA, the CDR3 is TGTGCCAGCAGCCAAAATACAGGGGCGGTCACTGAAGCTTTCTTT. The chain has TRBV5-6 and TRBJ1-1, with 7 bases that match TRBD1. The CDR3 contains 15 residues. The J segment lost 4 bases and the V segment lost 4 bases, leaving 10 bases of the junction unmatched. Looked up from germline, CDR1 is SGHDT and CDR2 is YYEEEE.

The DNA of the CDR3 is TGTGCCAGCAGCGGGGGACAGTTTGGTGATACGCAGTATTTT. Protein product: CASSGGQFGDTQYF. The chain links TRBV5-5 to TRBJ2-3; 7 nucleotides line up with TRBD1. The V segment lost 4 bases and the J segment 6 bases; nucleotides outside the gene matches: 8. CDR3 length: 14 amino acids. Germline V gene data show CDR1 as SGHKS and CDR2 as YYEKEE (reference sequence).

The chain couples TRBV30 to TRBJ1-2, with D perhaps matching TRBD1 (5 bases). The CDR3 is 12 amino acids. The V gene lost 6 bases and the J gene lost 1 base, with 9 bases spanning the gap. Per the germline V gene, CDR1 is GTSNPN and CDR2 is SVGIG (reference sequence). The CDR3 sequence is CACQTVNYGYTF. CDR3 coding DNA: TGTGCCTGCCAGACAGTTAACTATGGCTACACCTTC.

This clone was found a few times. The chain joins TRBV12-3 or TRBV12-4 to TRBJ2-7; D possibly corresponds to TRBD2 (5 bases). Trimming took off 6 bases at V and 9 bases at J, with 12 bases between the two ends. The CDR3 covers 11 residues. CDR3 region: CASSEGWRQYF. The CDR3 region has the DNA TGTGCCAGCAGCGAGGGTTGGAGGCAGTACTTC.